Shown below are 5 T cell receptor beta chains from a single sample sequenced in a study of spatial heterogeneity in lung cancer. Whole-study findings and limits: Counts that tracked tumor mutation counts were those of expanded intratumoral alpha and beta TCRs.

Antigens for these TCRs are unknown. The time point here: sample taken at primary tumor resection. TCRdb analysed the 5' RACE reads with MiXCR anew, one entry per CDR3 protein. The sample has some 3,500 distinct CDR3 sequences, 5.1% seen once. The sequences come from lung tumor tissue, collected at surgery. These receptors were obtained from a female donor with early-stage non-small cell lung cancer.

This clonotype is judged medium-sized (0.01 to 0.1%). Within a library made for alpha chains, this beta chain is off target, and its count is uninformative. V and J are TRBV29-1 and TRBJ1-1; TRBD1 agrees at 7 bases. The CDR3 has 13 residues. Losses at the gene ends were 4 bases for V and 2 bases for J; bases not matched to a gene: 4. Germline CDR1 reads SQVTM; CDR2 reads ANQGSEA. CDR3 protein: CSVAGTANTEAFF. The CDR3 DNA reads TGCAGCGTTGCTGGGACAGCTAACACTGAAGCTTTCTTT.

This clonotype was counted at least ten times. The library was designed around alpha chains, so this beta chain is a stray read whose abundance carries little weight. The rearrangement uses TRBV12-3 or TRBV12-4 and TRBJ1-5; D possibly corresponds to TRBD1 (5 bases). The CDR3 has 15 amino acids. V was pared by 3 bases and J by 2 bases, with 11 bases between. The CDR3 nucleotides are TGTGCCAGCAGTTTCGGTGGGGGTGGCAATCAGCCCCAGCATTTT. Amino acids: CASSFGGGGNQPQHF.

By share, this clonotype counts as medium-sized (0.01 to 0.1%). The library was designed around alpha chains, so this beta chain is a stray read whose abundance carries little weight. The chain combines TRBV18 with TRBJ1-5; perhaps TRBD1 as D (5 bases). The CDR3 length is 19 residues. In germline, CDR1 is KGHSH, CDR2 LQKENI. V lost 3 bases and J lost 0, with 21 bases in between. The CDR3 here is CASSPYGSDTGHSNQPQHF. In nucleotides, the CDR3 is TGTGCCAGCTCACCGTACGGGTCGGACACTGGTCATAGCAATCAGCCCCAGCATTTT.

This clonotype counts as medium-sized (0.01 to 0.1%). Being off target in a library aimed at alpha chains, this beta chain has a size of little meaning. The rearrangement joins TRBV6-5 to TRBJ2-1; 9 nucleotides line up with TRBD2. The germline CDR1 and CDR2 sequences are MNHEY and SVGAGI. Unmatched junction bases numbered 24, after V lost 2 bases and J lost 10 bases. The CDR3 totals 20 residues. This chain's CDR3 is CASSYLRGERGEPRIREQFF. The CDR3, as DNA: TGTGCCAGCAGTTACCTACGGGGGGAGCGGGGGGAGCCCCGAATAAGGGAGCAGTTCTTC.

This clonotype is deemed medium-sized. For a library built for alpha chains, this beta chain is a stray read; little rests on its size. V and J are TRBV28 and TRBJ1-4; D ambiguous. Trimming removed 2 bases at V and 5 bases at J, with 9 bases between. The germline gives CDR1 MDHEN, CDR2 SYDVKM. CDR3 length: 14 residues. The CDR3 sequence: CASSLMGENEKLFF. The CDR3 DNA reads TGTGCCAGCAGTTTAATGGGAGAAAATGAAAAACTGTTTTTT. Complete variable domain (other parts from reference TRBV28 and TRBJ1-4): DVKVTQSSRYLVKRTGEKVFLECVQDMDHENMFWYRQDPGLGLRLIYFSYDVKMKEKGDIPEGYSVSREKKERFSLILESASTNQTSMYLCASSLMGENEKLFFGSGTQLSVL.